Below are 23 T cell receptor beta chains sequenced from a single sample in a study of T cells after posttransplantation cyclophosphamide. Only in-frame clones appear in the TCRdb table, and some are missing; sequencing was by immunoSEQ multiplex PCR. The sample offers 24,000 or so clones and no singletons, the top ten holding approximately 4.8%. The sequenced sample consisted of PBMCs. These receptors all come from a woman aged 45-59 years in good health, CMV-negative, and a related stem cell transplant donor.

This clone was recorded many times. The chain is built from TRBV5-4 and TRBJ2-4; perhaps TRBD2 as D (7 bases). The CDR3 extends over 14 amino acids. Trimming stripped 2 bases from V and 4 bases from J, with 10 bases between. Germline CDR1 reads SGHNT; CDR2 reads YYREEE (reference sequence). The chain's CDR3 is CASSFGGRKNIQYF. In nucleotides, the CDR3 is TGTGCCAGCAGCTTCGGGGGGCGGAAAAACATTCAGTACTTC. Supplemented by reference TRBV5-4 and TRBJ2-4, the full variable domain reads ETGVTQSPTHLIKTRGQQVTLRCSSQSGHNTVSWYQQALGQGPQFIFQYYREEENGRGNFPPRFSGLQFPNYSSELNVNALELDDSALYLCASSFGGRKNIQYFGAGTRLSVL.

At least ten counts were recorded for this clone. V and J are TRBV28 and TRBJ2-7; maybe TRBD2 (6 bases). The CDR3 is 15 residues long. Germline V gives CDR1 MDHEN, CDR2 SYDVKM. The V end lost 6 bases, the J end lost 3 bases, and 18 bases lay between the germline ends. The CDR3: CASSASGPGVYEQYF. As DNA, the CDR3 is TGTGCCAGCAGCGCGAGCGGGCCGGGGGTCTACGAGCAGTACTTC.

This clone was detected ten times or more. This chain uses TRBV5-4 with TRBJ2-2; 12 bases are shared with TRBD2. The CDR3 has 17 residues. Germline-derived CDR1 and CDR2 are SGHNT and YYREEE (reference sequence). V lost 0 bases and J lost 2; bases outside the gene matches: 2. In DNA, the CDR3 is TGTGCCAGCAGCTTGGGAGGACTAGCGGGAAACACCGGGGAGCTGTTTTTT. As protein: CASSLGGLAGNTGELFF.

This clone was counted a few times. V and J are TRBV5-1 and TRBJ2-5, with 10 bases fitting TRBD1. The end of the DNA fits TRBJ2-7 better, so the J call may be wrong. This CDR3 spans 16 amino acids. Germline V gene lookup returns CDR1 SGHRS and CDR2 YFSETQ. CDR3 bases: TGCGCCAGCACCCGGACAGGGGGTTCCCCGTCCTACGAGCAGTACTTC. It codes for CASTRTGGSPSYEQYF.

This clone was counted ten times or more. The rearrangement joins TRBV5-1 to TRBJ2-1; 12 bases align to TRBD2. Unmatched junction bases numbered 6, after V lost 2 bases and J lost 6 bases. The V gene's germline CDR1 is SGHRS and CDR2 YFSETQ. The CDR3 is made up of 16 amino acids. The CDR3 protein is CASSFPSGGAGNEQFF. CDR3 nucleotides: TGCGCCAGCAGCTTCCCTAGCGGGGGGGCAGGCAATGAGCAGTTCTTC.

This clone occurred many times. The chain links TRBV4-2 to TRBJ1-2; 7 bases line up with TRBD1. Germline V gene data show CDR1 as LGHNA and CDR2 as YNFKEQ. The CDR3 extends over 14 amino acids. V was pared by 5 bases and J by 5 bases, with 8 bases of the junction left unmatched. CDR3 nucleotide sequence: TGTGCCAGCAGCTTCGACAGGGAATCTTATGGCTACACCTTC. It specifies CASSFDRESYGYTF.

This clone came up many times. The chain joins TRBV19 to TRBJ1-1, with D perhaps matching TRBD1 (6 bases). The CDR3 spans 17 residues. Per the germline V gene, CDR1 is LNHDA and CDR2 is SQIVND (reference sequence). V was cut by 3 bases and J by 1 base, with 18 bases left in between. The CDR3 DNA is TGTGCCAGTAGTATCATCGTCGTGGACAGTCCGAACACTGAAGCTTTCTTT. Protein product: CASSIIVVDSPNTEAFF.

Many counts were recorded for this clone. V and J are TRBV27 and TRBJ2-1; 12 bases fit TRBD2. Germline CDR1 reads MNHEY; CDR2 reads SMNVEV (reference sequence). V dropped 7 bases and J dropped 2; count of bases not matched to a gene: 6. The CDR3 length is 16 residues. CDR3 protein: CASTLTSGGPYNEQFF. The CDR3 DNA sequence: TGTGCCAGCACCTTGACTAGCGGGGGACCCTACAATGAGCAGTTCTTC.

This clone was seen at least ten times. This chain connects TRBV9 to TRBJ1-1; the match to TRBD1 covers 10 bases. There are 17 residues in the CDR3. V shed 4 bases, J shed 0 bases, and the junction held 9 bases outside the gene matches. CDR1 is SGDLS, CDR2 YYNGEE, per germline. The CDR3 sequence is CASSPGDRGGMNTEAFF. The CDR3 region has the DNA TGTGCCAGCAGCCCAGGGGACAGGGGTGGGATGAACACTGAAGCTTTCTTT.

This clone was observed at least ten times. V gene TRBV10-3 combines with J gene TRBJ2-2; D is unresolved. The CDR3 has 14 amino acids. The V and J ends lost 3 bases and 5 bases respectively, with 10 bases between them. CDR1 is ENHRY and CDR2 is SYGVKD in the germline V gene. The CDR3 loop reads CAISDSLRTGELFF. Written as DNA, the CDR3 is TGTGCCATCAGTGACTCGCTTCGGACCGGGGAGCTGTTTTTT.

This clone was counted ten times or more. The chain links TRBV7-9 to TRBJ2-1, with TRBD2 matching 9 bases. The germline gives CDR1 SEHNR, CDR2 FQNEAQ (reference sequence). Trimming took 2 bases from V and 9 from J; bases not matched to a gene: 14. CDR3 length: 17 residues. The CDR3 nucleotides are TGTGCCAGCAGCTTAAGTGGGGTGGGGACTAGCTCGAGTGAGCAGTTCTTC. Its translation is CASSLSGVGTSSSEQFF.

Ten or more counts support this clone. The rearrangement uses TRBV7-2 and TRBJ1-4; 8 positions match TRBD1. Losses at the gene ends were 1 base for V and 4 bases for J; bases not matched to a gene: 5. Germline assignment: CDR1 SGHTA and CDR2 FQGNSA. CDR3 length: 16 residues. The chain's CDR3 is CASSLVAQGGNEKLFF. The DNA for the CDR3 is TGTGCCAGCAGCTTAGTGGCACAGGGGGGTAATGAAAAACTGTTTTTT.

The table lists this clone with many counts. This chain uses TRBV5-6 with TRBJ1-4; D may be TRBD1 (5 bases). This CDR3 is built from 14 residues. The V end was cut by 3 bases, the J end by 7 bases, with 13 bases between. The V gene's germline CDR1 is SGHDT and CDR2 YYEEEE. The CDR3 coding sequence is TGTGCCAGCAGCTATGACAGATTAGGTGAAAAACTGTTTTTT. It yields the protein CASSYDRLGEKLFF.

In this sample, this clone turned up many times. The chain combines TRBV6-5 with TRBJ2-1, with TRBD2 matching over 11 bases. Trimming took 7 bases from V and 4 from J; bases not matched to a gene: 6. CDR3 length: 15 amino acids. In germline, CDR1 is MNHEY, CDR2 SVGAGI. The DNA of the CDR3 is TGTGCCAGCACAAAGAGACTAGCGGGGTACAATGAGCAGTTCTTC. This encodes CASTKRLAGYNEQFF.

This clone was detected ten times or more. The chain joins TRBV11-1 to TRBJ2-3; TRBD2 aligns across 13 bases. The germline gives CDR1 SGHAT, CDR2 FQDESV (reference sequence). CDR3 length equals 18 residues. V was pared by 5 bases and J by 2 bases, with 10 bases of the junction left unmatched. CDR3 nucleotides: TGTGCCAGCAGCAAGGGCTCGGGACTAGCGGGATTCACAGATACGCAGTATTTT. Amino acids: CASSKGSGLAGFTDTQYF.

Many counts were recorded for this clone. The CDR3 loop is CASTKQGSYGYTF. The CDR3, as DNA: TGTGCCAGCACCAAACAGGGGTCCTATGGCTACACCTTC. V is TRBV6-5 and J is TRBJ1-2; 7 positions match TRBD1. CDR3 size: 13 residues. Germline values: CDR1 MNHEY, CDR2 SVGAGI. The ends lost 7 bases at V and 4 bases at J; junction bases unmatched: 6.

Ten or more counts support this clone. V and J are TRBV2 and TRBJ2-1; D perhaps matches TRBD2 (5 bases). The CDR3 loop spans 10 amino acids. V lost 10 bases to trimming and J lost 9 bases, with 10 bases between them. Per germline, CDR1 SNHLY and CDR2 FYNNEI. In nucleotides, the CDR3 is TGTGCCATTCTAGGGAGTGAGCAGTTCTTC. This encodes CAILGSEQFF.

This clone was picked up many times. The V gene is TRBV10-1, the J gene TRBJ2-5; 10 nucleotides align to TRBD1. The DNA end favors TRBJ2-7, so the J call may be wrong. The CDR3 loop spans 14 amino acids. The germline V gene has CDR1 WNHNN and CDR2 SYGVQD (reference sequence). The CDR3 loop reads CASSDRQGAREQYF. CDR3 DNA sequence: TGCGCCAGCAGTGACAGACAGGGGGCTCGCGAGCAGTACTTC.

Ten or more counts support this clone. The chain recombines TRBV10-3 with TRBJ2-2, with D possibly TRBD1 on 5 matching bases. Trimming cost V 8 bases and J 6 bases, with 16 bases left between them. Germline V gene sequence: CDR1 ENHRY, CDR2 SYGVKD. The CDR3 contains 14 residues. CDR3 sequence (DNA): TGTGCCATCCGAAGTCAAGTAGGGGCCGGGGAGCTGTTTTTT. Its translation is CAIRSQVGAGELFF.

This clone was detected many times. The CDR3 sequence is CASSSDRATEAFF. DNA of the CDR3: TGTGCCAGCAGCTCCGACAGGGCCACTGAAGCTTTCTTT. The chain couples TRBV7-2 to TRBJ1-1, with 7 bases identical to TRBD1. Germline trimming cut 4 bases from V and 4 bases from J; bases unmatched to any gene: 3. Germline loops: CDR1 SGHTA, CDR2 FQGNSA. The CDR3 consists of 13 residues.

This clone was found many times. The chain links TRBV7-9 to TRBJ1-2, with 8 bases identical to TRBD1. Germline loops: CDR1 SEHNR, CDR2 FQNEAQ (reference sequence). The CDR3 is 12 amino acids. Trimming removed 5 bases from V and 5 bases from J; junction bases left unmatched: 1. CDR3 DNA sequence: TGTGCCAGCAGCCGGACAGGGTATGGCTACACCTTC. Translation: CASSRTGYGYTF.

At least ten counts were recorded for this clone. The rearrangement uses TRBV5-1 and TRBJ1-2; 10 bases agree with TRBD1. The CDR3 is made up of 17 amino acids. Germline V gene lookup returns CDR1 SGHRS and CDR2 YFSETQ. V lost 1 base and J lost 2; bases outside the gene matches: 8. For the CDR3, the DNA is TGCGCCAGCAGCTTGTCCCCTCCGGGACAGGGGAACTATGGCTACACCTTC. Protein product: CASSLSPPGQGNYGYTF.

This clone was seen at least ten times. This chain joins TRBV9 and TRBJ1-1, with D perhaps matching TRBD1 (6 bases). This CDR3 spans 14 amino acids. The V end was cut by 4 bases, the J end by 0 bases, with 10 bases between. Germline CDR1 is SGDLS and CDR2 is YYNGEE. The CDR3 region is CASSPRQVNTEAFF. CDR3 nucleotides: TGTGCCAGCAGCCCCCGACAGGTGAACACTGAAGCTTTCTTT.